This T cell receptor (beta chain) was captured by sequencing in a study of shared clonotypes between healthy human individuals. In the study overall: Each donor contributed plates that comprised three CD4 naive, three CD4 memory, two CD8 naive and one CD8 memory.

Sequencing used immunoSEQ multiplex PCR; TCRdb keeps in-frame clones, though not all of them. Of about 1 million clones in the sample, about 74% are singletons; the top ten hold over 1.3%. V lost 4 bases to trimming and J lost 0 bases, with 17 bases between them. The CDR3 totals 17 residues. Germline V gives CDR1 SGDLS, CDR2 YYNGEE. Donation came from healthy HIV-negative adults that had no recent acute infections or vaccinations. As regards this clone: Its antigen is currently unknown.

General study results and limits: Of the naive CD4 clonotypes, roughly 5.5% were shared across a handful of donors. Sorted-subset sequencing, rarefaction showed, was incomplete despite large depth.

This sequence was found in a young man in good health. This chain links TRBV9 with TRBJ1-3, with unresolved D. The sample consisted of memory CD4+ T cells sorted from blood. Documented subset: CD45RA-negative fraction. Here the CDR3 reads CASSSILDDRSGNTIYF. CDR3 nucleotide sequence: TGTGCCAGCAGCTCCATCCTGGACGACCGCTCTGGAAACACCATATATTTT.